Below, one T cell receptor beta chain is given with its context. This clone was seen a few times. There is no known antigen for this receptor. Within one base of it there is no much larger clone, and no base qualities were kept. At diagnosis, tumor, uninvolved tumor-adjacent lung and peripheral blood were collected and then preserved as a mix of FFPE and fresh-frozen material. For TCR repertoire profiling, blood samples were analyzed as peripheral blood mononuclear cells. The data were obtained in a study of T cells in localized non-small cell lung cancer (dated by TCRdb to the early 2020s). About the investigation overall: The study examined T cell repertoires in approximately 240 patients with early-stage NSCLC and compared tumors with uninvolved tumor-adjacent lungs. The cohort was made up of around 220 treatment-naive NSCLC patients whose localized lung tumors had been resected. Of the NSCLC patients, around 130 were male and roughly 100 were female, and the mean age was approximately 69 years.

Results and caveats for the whole study, not just this receptor: Higher blood T cell density associated with longer overall survival, while higher adjacent-lung clonality associated with shorter survival. Because the study design was exploratory, TCR variables were selected using unadjusted p-values without false-discovery rate correction. Of the top 100 tumor clones, a median of 57 were detected in paired uninvolved adjacent lung; under 35 were also among that lung's top 100. Because multi-region tumor sequencing was not performed, intratumor heterogeneity could not be ruled out. Uninvolved tumor-adjacent lung showed the highest T cell clonality, higher than tumor, which suggests more focused antigenic responses in the uninvolved tumor-adjacent lung.

The immunoSEQ Assay was used to sequence TCR beta CDR3 regions from DNA. The original pipeline was this. To compute T cell density, TCR beta template counts were normalized to usable DNA, which was estimated by amplifying housekeeping genes. The preseqR package was used to estimate richness by extrapolating to 400,000 templates for PBMC samples and to 120,000 templates for tissue samples. Clonality was taken to be one minus Pielou's evenness. Tissue-enriched TCRs were identified through differential abundance testing performed on productive amino-acid clonotypes, with a minimum total count of 5 and an alpha of 0.1. Repertoire overlap between compartments was quantified with the Jaccard Index and Morisita Overlap Index. GLIPH grouped TCR beta CDR3s together with public tetramer-defined viral CDR3s, and a viral motif had to include at least three viral sequences and also show V-gene enrichment. TCRdb took over this immuneACCESS table, retaining in-frame rearrangements with V and J assigned. Such tables are incomplete; in checked studies, under half of the missing clones stem from an unresolved V gene, and the remainder is unexplained. For V, J and clone size, that table is used; D and trimming come from the DNA. For this sample the table gives some 41,000 clones, of which roughly 90% were detected only once. Jointly, the top ten make up roughly a tenth of the sample.

The sequencing here drew on PBMCs, taken before any cancer treatment. The TCR comes from a woman aged 35-75 years with stage II lung adenocarcinoma.

CDR3 reads: CASSMRDGYEGQYF. The DNA reads as follows: TGTGCCAGTAGTATGAGGGACGGATACGAAGGGCAGTACTTC. The receptor chain draws on TRBV19 and TRBJ2-7; the D call is possibly TRBD1 or TRBD2, each sharing 5 bases. The CDR3 spans 14 residues, from the cysteine through the phenylalanine. The sequence is cut down to CDR3 DNA, 42 bases in frame from base 1. The germline V gene (reference sequence) provides CDR1 LNHDA and CDR2 SQIVND. Trimming removed 3 bases from V and 9 bases from J, leaving 18 bases between the germline ends.